This section outlines one TCR beta chain sequence together with its context. The antigen remains unidentified. The data were taken from a study of fetal regulatory T cell absence and autoimmunity. Study as a whole: IPEX patients had exocrine pancreas autoimmunity without clinical diabetes. Study-wide points: Some top pancreas TCR clones were over 90-fold enriched versus cord blood.

Germline V gives CDR1 SGHNT, CDR2 YYREEE (reference sequence). This CDR3 region has 18 residues. Trimming removed 4 bases at V and 4 bases at J, with 24 bases between. This was a survey-level run. Clones were read by immunoSEQ multiplex PCR, and TCRdb kept only the in-frame ones, dropping some. The sample consists of around 45,000 clones, about four fifths of them appearing once. Specimen: cord blood. This chain joins TRBV5-4 and TRBJ2-1; D is perhaps TRBD2 (6 bases). The source is a newborn boy with IPEX syndrome. The DNA for the CDR3 is TGTGCCAGCAGCGAATTAATGGAGCGGGCGTCCTTTTACAATGAGCAGTTCTTC. Translation: CASSELMERASFYNEQFF. Filled out from reference TRBV5-4 and TRBJ2-1, the complete variable domain reads ETGVTQSPTHLIKTRGQQVTLRCSSQSGHNTVSWYQQALGQGPQFIFQYYREEENGRGNFPPRFSGLQFPNYSSELNVNALELDDSALYLCASSELMERASFYNEQFFGPGTRLTVL.